The entry below describes one TCR beta chain. A multiplex PCR was run with 60 Vbeta primers and 13 Jbeta primers. Libraries were prepared by immunoSEQ multiplex PCR; TCRdb keeps only in-frame clonotypes and omits some of them. The profile shows 200,000 or so clones, 81% of them singletons. The data originate from a study of cytomegalovirus exposure and HLA in healthy donors. The V end was cut by 7 bases, the J end by 8 bases, with 12 bases between. The CDR3 has 12 amino acids. Germline V gene lookup returns CDR1 LNHDA and CDR2 SQIVND (reference sequence). The V and J genes are TRBV19 and TRBJ2-1; D unclear. Sequencing was performed on PBMCs. This clonotype originated in a woman between 18 and 29 years old in good health and CMV-seropositive. The CDR3 loop is CASNPRGYEQFF. As DNA, the CDR3 is TGTGCCAGTAACCCCCGAGGCTATGAGCAGTTCTTC.